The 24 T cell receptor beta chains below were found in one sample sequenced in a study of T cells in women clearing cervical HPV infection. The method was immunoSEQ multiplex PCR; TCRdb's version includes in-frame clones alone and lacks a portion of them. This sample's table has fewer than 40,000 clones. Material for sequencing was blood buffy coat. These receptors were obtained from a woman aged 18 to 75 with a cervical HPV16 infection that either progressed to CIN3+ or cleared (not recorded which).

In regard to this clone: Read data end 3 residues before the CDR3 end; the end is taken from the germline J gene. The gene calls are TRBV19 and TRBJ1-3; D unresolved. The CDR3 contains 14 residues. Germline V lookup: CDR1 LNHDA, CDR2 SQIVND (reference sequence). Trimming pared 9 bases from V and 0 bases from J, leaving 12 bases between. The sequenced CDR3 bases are TGTGCCAGCTCCAGGTCATCCTCTGGAAACACC. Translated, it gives CASSRSSSGNT. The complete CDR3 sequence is CASSRSSSGNTIYF.

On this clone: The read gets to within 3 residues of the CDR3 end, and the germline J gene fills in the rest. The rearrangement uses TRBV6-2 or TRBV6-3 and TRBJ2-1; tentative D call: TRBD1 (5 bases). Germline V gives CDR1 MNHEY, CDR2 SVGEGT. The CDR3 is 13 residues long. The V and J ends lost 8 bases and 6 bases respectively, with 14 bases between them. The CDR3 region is CASGASLPNEQFF. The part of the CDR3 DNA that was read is TGTGCCAGCGGGGCTTCGCTACCCAATGAG.

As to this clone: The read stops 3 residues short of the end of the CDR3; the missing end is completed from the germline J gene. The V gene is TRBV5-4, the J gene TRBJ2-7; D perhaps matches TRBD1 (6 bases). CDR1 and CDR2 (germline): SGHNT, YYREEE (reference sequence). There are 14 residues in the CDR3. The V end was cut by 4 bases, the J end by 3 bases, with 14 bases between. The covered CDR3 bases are TGTGCCAGCAGCCTAAGACAGGCTAACTACGAG. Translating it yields CASSLRQANYE. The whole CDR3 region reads CASSLRQANYEQYF.

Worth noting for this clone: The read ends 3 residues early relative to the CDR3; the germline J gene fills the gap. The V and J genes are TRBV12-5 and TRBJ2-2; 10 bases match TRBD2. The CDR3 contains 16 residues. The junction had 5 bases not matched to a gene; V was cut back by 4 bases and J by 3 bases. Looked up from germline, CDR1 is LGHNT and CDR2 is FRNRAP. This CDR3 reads CASGSFSGGYTGELFF. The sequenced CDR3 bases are TGTGCTAGTGGTTCGTTTAGCGGGGGGTACACCGGGGAG. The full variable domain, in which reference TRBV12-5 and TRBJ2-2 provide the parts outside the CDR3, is DARVTQTPRHKVTEMGQEVTMRCQPILGHNTVFWYRQTMMQGLELLAYFRNRAPLDDSGMPKDRFSAEMPDATLATLKIQPSEPRDSAVYFCASGSFSGGYTGELFFGEGSRLTVL.

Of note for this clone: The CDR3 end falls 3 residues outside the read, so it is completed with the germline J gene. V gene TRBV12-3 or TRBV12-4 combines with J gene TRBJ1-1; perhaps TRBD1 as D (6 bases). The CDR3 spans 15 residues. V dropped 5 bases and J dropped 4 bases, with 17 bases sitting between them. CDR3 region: CASSPRGGAATEAFF. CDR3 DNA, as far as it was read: TGTGCCAGCAGTCCGAGGGGGGGCGCGGCCACTGAA.

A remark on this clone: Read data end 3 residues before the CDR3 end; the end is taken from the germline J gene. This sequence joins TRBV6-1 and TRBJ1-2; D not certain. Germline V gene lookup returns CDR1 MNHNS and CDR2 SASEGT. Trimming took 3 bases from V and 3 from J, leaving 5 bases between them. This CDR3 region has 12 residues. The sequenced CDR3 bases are TGTGCCAGCAGTGACCTAGACTATGGC. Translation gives CASSDLDYG. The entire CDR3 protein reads CASSDLDYGYTF.

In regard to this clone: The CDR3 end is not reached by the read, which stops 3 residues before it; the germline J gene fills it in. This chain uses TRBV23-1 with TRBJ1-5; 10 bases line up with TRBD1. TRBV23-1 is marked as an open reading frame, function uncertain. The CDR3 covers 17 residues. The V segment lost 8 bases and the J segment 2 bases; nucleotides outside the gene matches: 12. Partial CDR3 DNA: TGCGCCAGCCGTCCGACAGGGGGCGGAAAGGGCAATCAGCCC. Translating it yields CASRPTGGGKGNQP. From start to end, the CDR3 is CASRPTGGGKGNQPQHF.

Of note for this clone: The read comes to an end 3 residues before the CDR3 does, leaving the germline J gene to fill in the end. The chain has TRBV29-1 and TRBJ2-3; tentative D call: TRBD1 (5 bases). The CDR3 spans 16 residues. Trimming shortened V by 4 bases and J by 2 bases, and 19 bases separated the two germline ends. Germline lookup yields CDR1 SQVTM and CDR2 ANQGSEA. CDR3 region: CSVVILRGAYTDTQYF. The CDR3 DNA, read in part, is TGCAGCGTTGTCATCCTGCGTGGGGCGTACACAGATACG.

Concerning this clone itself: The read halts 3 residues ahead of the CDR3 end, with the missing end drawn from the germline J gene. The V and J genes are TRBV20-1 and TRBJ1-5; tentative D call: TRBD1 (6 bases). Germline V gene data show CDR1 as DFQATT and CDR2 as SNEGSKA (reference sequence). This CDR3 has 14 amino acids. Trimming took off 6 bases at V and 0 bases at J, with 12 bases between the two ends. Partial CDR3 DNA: TGCAGTGCAGCGGACAGCCTTAGCAATCAGCCC. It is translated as CSAADSLSNQP. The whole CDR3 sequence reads CSAADSLSNQPQHF.

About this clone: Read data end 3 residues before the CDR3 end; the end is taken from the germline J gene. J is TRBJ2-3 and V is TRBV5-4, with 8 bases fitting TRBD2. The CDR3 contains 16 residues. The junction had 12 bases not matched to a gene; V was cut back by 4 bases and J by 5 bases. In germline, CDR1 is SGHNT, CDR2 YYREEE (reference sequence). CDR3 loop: CASSAPGLDLRDTQYF. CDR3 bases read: TGTGCCAGCAGCGCGCCGGGACTAGATTTAAGAGATACG.

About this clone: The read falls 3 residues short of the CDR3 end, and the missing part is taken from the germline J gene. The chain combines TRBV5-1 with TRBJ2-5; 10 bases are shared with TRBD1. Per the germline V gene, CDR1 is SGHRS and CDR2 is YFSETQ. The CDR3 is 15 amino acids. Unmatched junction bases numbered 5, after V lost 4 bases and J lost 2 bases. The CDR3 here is CASSVGQGVQETQYF. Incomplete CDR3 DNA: TGCGCCAGCAGCGTAGGACAGGGGGTTCAAGAGACC.

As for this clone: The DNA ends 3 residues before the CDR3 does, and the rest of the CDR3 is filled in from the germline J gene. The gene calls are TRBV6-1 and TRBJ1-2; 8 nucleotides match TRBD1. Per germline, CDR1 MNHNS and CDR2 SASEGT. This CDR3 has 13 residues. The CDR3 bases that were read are TGTGCCAGCAGTGACGGGACAGGAAGCGGC. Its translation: CASSDGTGSG. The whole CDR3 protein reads CASSDGTGSGYTF.

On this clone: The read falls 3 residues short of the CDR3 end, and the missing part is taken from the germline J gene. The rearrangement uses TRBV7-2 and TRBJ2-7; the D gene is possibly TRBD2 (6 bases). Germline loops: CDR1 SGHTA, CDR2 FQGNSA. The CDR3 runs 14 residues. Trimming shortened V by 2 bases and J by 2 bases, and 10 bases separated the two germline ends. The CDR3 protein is CASSLPGGTYEQYF. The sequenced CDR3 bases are TGTGCCAGCAGCTTACCCGGGGGAACCTACGAG.

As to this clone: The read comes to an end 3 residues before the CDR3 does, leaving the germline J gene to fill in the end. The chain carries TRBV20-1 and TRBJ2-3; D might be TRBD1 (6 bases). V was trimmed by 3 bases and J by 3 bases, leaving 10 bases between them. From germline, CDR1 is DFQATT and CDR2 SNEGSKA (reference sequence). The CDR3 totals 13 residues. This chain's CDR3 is CSAREQGTDTQYF. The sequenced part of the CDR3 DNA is TGCAGTGCTAGGGAACAGGGTACAGATACG.

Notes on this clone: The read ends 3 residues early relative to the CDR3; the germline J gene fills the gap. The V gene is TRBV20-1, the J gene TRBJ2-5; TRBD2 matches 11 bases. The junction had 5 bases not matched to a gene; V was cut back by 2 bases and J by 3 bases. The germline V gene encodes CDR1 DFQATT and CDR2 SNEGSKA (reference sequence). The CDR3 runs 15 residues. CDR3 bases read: TGCAGTGCTAGAAGACCTAGCGGGGGGAAAGAGACC. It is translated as CSARRPSGGKET. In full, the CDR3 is CSARRPSGGKETQYF.

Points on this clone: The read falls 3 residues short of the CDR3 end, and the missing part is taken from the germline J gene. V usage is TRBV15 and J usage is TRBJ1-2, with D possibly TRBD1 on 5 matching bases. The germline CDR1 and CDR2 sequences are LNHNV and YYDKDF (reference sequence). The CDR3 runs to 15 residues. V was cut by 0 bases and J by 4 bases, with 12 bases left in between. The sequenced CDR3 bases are TGTGCCACCAGCAGAGAGGGGGGAGGGGTCTATGGC. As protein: CATSREGGGVYG. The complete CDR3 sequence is CATSREGGGVYGYTF.

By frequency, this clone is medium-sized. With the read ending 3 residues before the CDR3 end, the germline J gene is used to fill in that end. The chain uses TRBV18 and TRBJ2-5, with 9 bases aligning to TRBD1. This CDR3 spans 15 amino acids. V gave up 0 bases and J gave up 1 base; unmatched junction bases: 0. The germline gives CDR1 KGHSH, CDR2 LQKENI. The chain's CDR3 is CASSPPTGGQETQYF. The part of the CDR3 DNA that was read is TGTGCCAGCTCACCACCGACAGGGGGCCAAGAGACC.

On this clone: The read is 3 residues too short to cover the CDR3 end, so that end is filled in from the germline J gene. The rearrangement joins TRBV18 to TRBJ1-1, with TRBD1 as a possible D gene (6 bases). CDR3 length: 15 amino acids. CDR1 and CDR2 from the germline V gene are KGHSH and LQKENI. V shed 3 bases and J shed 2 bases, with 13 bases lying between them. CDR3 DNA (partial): TGTGCCAGCTCACCTGGACAGCGACAAAACACTGAA. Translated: CASSPGQRQNTE. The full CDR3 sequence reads CASSPGQRQNTEAFF.

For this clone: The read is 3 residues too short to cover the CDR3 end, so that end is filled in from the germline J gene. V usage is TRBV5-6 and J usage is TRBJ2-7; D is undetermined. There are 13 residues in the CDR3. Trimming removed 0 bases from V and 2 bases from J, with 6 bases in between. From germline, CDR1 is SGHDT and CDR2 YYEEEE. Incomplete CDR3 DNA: TGTGCCAGCAGCTTGGTGACTGCCTACGAG. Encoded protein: CASSLVTAYE. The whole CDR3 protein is CASSLVTAYEQYF.

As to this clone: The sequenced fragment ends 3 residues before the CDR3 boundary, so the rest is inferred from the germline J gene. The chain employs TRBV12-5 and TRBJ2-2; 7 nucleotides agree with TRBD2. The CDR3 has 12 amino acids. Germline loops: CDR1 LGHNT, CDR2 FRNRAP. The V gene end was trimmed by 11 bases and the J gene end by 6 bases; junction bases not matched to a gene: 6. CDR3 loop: CASAGGAGELFF. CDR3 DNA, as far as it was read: TGTGCTTCCGCTGGGGGGGCCGGGGAG.

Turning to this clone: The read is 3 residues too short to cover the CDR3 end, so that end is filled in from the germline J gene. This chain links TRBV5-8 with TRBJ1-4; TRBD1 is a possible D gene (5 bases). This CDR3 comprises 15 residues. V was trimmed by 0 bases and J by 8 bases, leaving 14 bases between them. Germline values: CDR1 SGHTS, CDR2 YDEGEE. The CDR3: CASSLAGQGHEKLFF. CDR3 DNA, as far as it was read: TGTGCCAGCAGCTTGGCGGGTCAGGGCCACGAAAAA.

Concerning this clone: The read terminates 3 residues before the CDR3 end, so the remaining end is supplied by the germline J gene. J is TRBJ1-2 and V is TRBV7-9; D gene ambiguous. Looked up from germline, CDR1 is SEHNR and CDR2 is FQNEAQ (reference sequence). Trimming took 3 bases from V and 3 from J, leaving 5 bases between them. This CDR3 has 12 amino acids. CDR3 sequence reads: CASSFIDYGYTF. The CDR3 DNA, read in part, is TGTGCCAGCAGCTTCATAGACTATGGC.

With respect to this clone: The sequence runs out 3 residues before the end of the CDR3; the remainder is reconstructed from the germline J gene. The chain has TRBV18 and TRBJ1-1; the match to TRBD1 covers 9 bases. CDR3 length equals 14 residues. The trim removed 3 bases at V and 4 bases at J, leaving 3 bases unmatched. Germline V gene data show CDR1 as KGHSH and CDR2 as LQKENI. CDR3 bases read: TGTGCCAGCTCACCGACAGGGGGGATCACTGAA. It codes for CASSPTGGITE. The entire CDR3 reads CASSPTGGITEAFF.

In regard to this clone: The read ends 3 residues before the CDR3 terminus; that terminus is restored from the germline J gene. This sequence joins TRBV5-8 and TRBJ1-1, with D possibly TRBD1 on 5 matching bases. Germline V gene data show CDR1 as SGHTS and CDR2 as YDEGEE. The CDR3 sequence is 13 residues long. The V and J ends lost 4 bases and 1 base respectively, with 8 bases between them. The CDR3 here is CASSVQGNTEAFF. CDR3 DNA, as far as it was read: TGTGCCAGCAGCGTGCAGGGGAACACTGAA. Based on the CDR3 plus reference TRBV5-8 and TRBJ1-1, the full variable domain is EAGVTQSPTHLIKTRGQQATLRCSPISGHTSVYWYQQALGLGLQFLLWYDEGEERNRGNFPPRFSGRQFPNYSSELNVNALELEDSALYLCASSVQGNTEAFFGQGTRLTVV.